This T cell receptor (beta chain) was recorded in a study of T cells in Graves' hyperthyroidism and ophthalmopathy. Concerning this clonotype itself: Its antigen is not identified.

Overall study results and limits: Blood also contained most expanded thyroid clonotypes above 0.001. Stable hyperthyroidism and ophthalmopathy were separated using 13 V-J signatures.

Researchers took RNA transcripts and amplified the TCR beta CDR3 regions from them. TCR CDR3 regions were first amplified by RT-PCR with HTBI primers. TCRdb redid the calling of the multiplex PCR reads with MiXCR, one entry per CDR3 protein. Of more than 500,000 distinct CDR3 sequences listed, 40% to 50% are singletons. Reasons for excluding patients were uncontrolled infection, other autoimmune disease, pregnancy or lactation. Together with thyroid ultrasound, orbital computed tomography, serum thyroxine and TRAb, clinical symptoms were used for diagnoses. Material for sequencing was peripheral blood or thyroid tissue (not recorded which). This receptor was identified in an adult woman with Graves' disease, either hyperthyroidism or ophthalmopathy (not recorded which).

The CDR3 sequence is CASSETGRVEKYF. CDR3 DNA sequence: TGCGCCAGCAGTGAGACAGGGAGGGTTGAGAAGTACTTC. The chain carries TRBV10-1 and TRBJ2-7, with a tentative D call TRBD2 (7 bases). V was shortened by 2 bases and J by 11 bases, with 16 bases between the two germline ends. Germline V gene lookup returns CDR1 WNHNN and CDR2 SYGVQD (reference sequence). The CDR3 extends over 13 amino acids.